A single T cell receptor (beta chain) is shown here with its context. Authors' analysis steps: Reference gene primer amplification yielded estimated nucleated cell counts. Profiling relied on immunoSEQ multiplex PCR, and the TCRdb table lists in-frame clones only, not all of them. V, J and clone size are those of that table, while D and trimming were read from the DNA. The sample shows 200,000 to 250,000 clones, less than 90% of them seen only once. The CDR3 runs 14 residues. Per the germline V gene, CDR1 is SGHKS and CDR2 is YYEKEE (reference sequence). Trimming removed 4 bases at V and 4 bases at J, with 12 bases between. The record originates from a study of blood T cell repertoires in COVID-19.

The sequence was obtained from a woman in her fifties or sixties who had recovered from COVID-19. Sequencing input: peripheral blood. The chain is built from TRBV5-5 and TRBJ1-5; perhaps TRBD1 as D (6 bases). CDR3 amino acids: CASSPHQGNQPQHF. The DNA for the CDR3 is TGTGCCAGCAGCCCACACCAGGGGAATCAGCCCCAGCATTTT.